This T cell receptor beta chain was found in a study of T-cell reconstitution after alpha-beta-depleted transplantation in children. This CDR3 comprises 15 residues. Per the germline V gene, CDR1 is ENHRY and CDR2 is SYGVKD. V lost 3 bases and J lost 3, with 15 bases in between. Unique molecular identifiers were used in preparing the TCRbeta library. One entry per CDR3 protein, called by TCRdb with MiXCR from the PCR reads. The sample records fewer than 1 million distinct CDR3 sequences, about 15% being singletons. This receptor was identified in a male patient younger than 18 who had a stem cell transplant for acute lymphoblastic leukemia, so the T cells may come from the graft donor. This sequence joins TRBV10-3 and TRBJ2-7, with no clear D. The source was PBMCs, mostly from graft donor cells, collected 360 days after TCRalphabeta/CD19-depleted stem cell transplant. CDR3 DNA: TGTGCCATCAGTGAAGGCCCCCAGGCCGGCTACGAGCAGTACTTC. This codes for CAISEGPQAGYEQYF.